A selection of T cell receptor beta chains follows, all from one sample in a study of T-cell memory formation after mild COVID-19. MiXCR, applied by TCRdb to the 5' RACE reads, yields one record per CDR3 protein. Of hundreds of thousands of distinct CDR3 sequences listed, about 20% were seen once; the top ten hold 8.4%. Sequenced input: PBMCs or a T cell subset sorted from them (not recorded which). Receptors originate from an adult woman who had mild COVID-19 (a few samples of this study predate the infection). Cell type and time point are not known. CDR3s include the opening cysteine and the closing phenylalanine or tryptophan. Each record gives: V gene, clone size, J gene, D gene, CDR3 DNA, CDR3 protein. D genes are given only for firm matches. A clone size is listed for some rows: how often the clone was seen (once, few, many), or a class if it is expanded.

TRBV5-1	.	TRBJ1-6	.	TGCGCCAGCAGCCTTGAGGGACTCGATAATTCACCCCTCCACTTT	CASSLEGLDNSPLHF
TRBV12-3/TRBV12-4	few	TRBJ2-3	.	TGTGCCAGCAGTTTAAGCGGGCAGGCAGATACGCAGTATTTT	CASSLSGQADTQYF
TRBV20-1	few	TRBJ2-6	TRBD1	TGCAGTGCTATTGACAGGGCCATCTCTGGGGCCAACGTCCTGACTTTC	CSAIDRAISGANVLTF
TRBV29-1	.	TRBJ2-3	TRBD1	TGCAGCGTATGGACAGGCGTTCCAAGCACAGATACGCAGTATTTT	CSVWTGVPSTDTQYF
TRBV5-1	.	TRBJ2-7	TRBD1	TGCGCCAGCAGCACCCCGGGACAGTACTACGAGCAGTACTTC	CASSTPGQYYEQYF
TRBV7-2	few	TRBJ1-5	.	TGTGCCAGCAGCCCAAGGGGGGGCAATCAGCCCCAGCATTTT	CASSPRGGNQPQHF
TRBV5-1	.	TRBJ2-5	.	TGCGCCAGCAGCTTGGGATGGGGGGGCGGCCAAGAGACCCAGTACTTC	CASSLGWGGGQETQYF
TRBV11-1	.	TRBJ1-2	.	TGTGCCAGCGTGACCGGCTATGGCTACACCTTC	CASVTGYGYTF
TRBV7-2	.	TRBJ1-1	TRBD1	TGTGCCAGCAGCTCTTTCCAGGGGGCGCGAACTGAAGCTTTCTTT	CASSSFQGARTEAFF
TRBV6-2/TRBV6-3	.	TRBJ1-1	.	TGTGCCAGCACCTACACAACGAGTTACACTGAAGCTTTCTTT	CASTYTTSYTEAFF
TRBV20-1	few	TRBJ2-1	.	TGCAGTGCTAGTAGTGGCAAGGGGAGCCTCACCCGGGGGGAGCAGTTCTTC	CSASSGKGSLTRGEQFF
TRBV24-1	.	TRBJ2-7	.	TGTGCCACCAGTGGAGGGAACGAATACGAGCAGTACTTC	CATSGGNEYEQYF
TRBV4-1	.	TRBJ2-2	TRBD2	TGCGCCAGCAGCCAAGATGTGAGCGGGACCCTCGGGGAGCTGTTTTTT	CASSQDVSGTLGELFF
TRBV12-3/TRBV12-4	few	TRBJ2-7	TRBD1	TGTGCCAGCAGTTTGCGGACAGGGGGCGCCGAGCAGTACTTC	CASSLRTGGAEQYF
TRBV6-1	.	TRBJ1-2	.	TGTGCCAGCAGTGAAGTAGGACTCCGGGACAAGAATTCCTATGGCTACACCTTC	CASSEVGLRDKNSYGYTF
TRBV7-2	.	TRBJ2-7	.	TGTGCCAGCAGCTCAATGGCATTGGCCGAGCAGTACTTC	CASSSMALAEQYF
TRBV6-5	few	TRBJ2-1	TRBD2	TGTGCCAGCAGTATCTTAGCGGGGGGTCCACATGAGCATTTCTTC	CASSILAGGPHEHFF
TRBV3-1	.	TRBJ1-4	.	TGTGCCAGCAGCCTCCGGATTGGTGTTGTAGTTTTT	CASSLRIGVVVF
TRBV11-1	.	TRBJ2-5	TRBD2	TGTGCCAGCCAACTAGCGGGAAGGGAGACCCAGTACTTC	CASQLAGRETQYF
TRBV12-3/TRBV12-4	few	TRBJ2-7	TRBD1	TGTGCCAGCAGTCAACCGGGACAGGGCAACTACGAGCAGTACTTC	CASSQPGQGNYEQYF